Each of the 9 T cell receptor beta chains below was sequenced from the same sample in a study of regulatory T cells in long-lasting Graves disease. Time point denoted: newly diagnosed GD, antithyroid drugs for less than 3 months. Preparation of the TCR library used RNA extracted from PBMCs. iRepertoire HTBI primers and Arm-PCR of CDR3 regions built TCR beta libraries. TCRdb re-analysed the multiplex PCR reads in MiXCR, keeping a single row per CDR3 protein. The sample consists of 400,000 to 550,000 distinct CDR3 sequences, 16% of them appearing once. These data are also associated with another study on T cells in Graves' hyperthyroidism and ophthalmopathy.

The sequenced sample was peripheral blood mononuclear cells (PBMCs), obtained at new diagnosis, from a patient treated with antithyroid drugs. The origin of the receptors is a woman in her thirties with Graves disease.

This clonotype occurred many times. The chain recombines TRBV7-9 with TRBJ2-5; 15 nucleotides align to TRBD2. Near its end, the DNA agrees better with TRBJ2-1, so the J call may be wrong. Germline CDR1 SEHNR, CDR2 FQNEAQ (reference sequence). The CDR3 is 16 residues long. The CDR3 protein is CASSLGTSGRVNEQFF. The CDR3 DNA is TGTGCCAGCAGCTTAGGGACTAGCGGGAGGGTCAATGAGCAGTTCTTC.

The chain has TRBV4-1 and TRBJ1-2; D might be TRBD1 (5 bases). The CDR3 spans 13 residues. Germline V gene lookup returns CDR1 MGHRA and CDR2 YSYEKL. V was clipped by 4 bases and J by 4 bases, with 10 bases between them. CDR3 DNA: TGCGCCAGCAGCCCCAATGGGGCCTATGGCTACACCTTC. It is translated as CASSPNGAYGYTF.

The genes are TRBV7-8 and TRBJ2-5, with D perhaps TRBD2 (6 bases). Per germline, CDR1 SGHVS and CDR2 FQNEAQ. The ends were cut back, 2 bases at V and 0 bases at J, with 10 bases in the middle. The CDR3 is 15 residues long. Here the CDR3 reads CASSLPAGYQETQYF. In DNA form, the CDR3 reads TGTGCCAGCAGCTTACCAGCGGGTTACCAAGAGACCCAGTACTTC. The whole variable domain, filled in from reference TRBV7-8 and TRBJ2-5, reads GAGVSQSPRYKVAKRGQDVALRCDPISGHVSLFWYQQALGQGPEFLTYFQNEAQLDKSGLPSDRFFAERPEGSVSTLKIQRTQQEDSAVYLCASSLPAGYQETQYFGPGTRLLVL.

As for this clonotype: A much larger clonotype is one base distant, so this may be a read error. V is TRBV7-9 and J is TRBJ2-7; D is ambiguous. The CDR3 runs to 12 residues. The germline gives CDR1 SEHNR, CDR2 FQNEAQ (reference sequence). The CDR3 DNA sequence: TGTGCCAACAGCCAAAACGTGTACGAGCAGTACTTC. Residues: CANSQNVYEQYF.

This clonotype occurred many times. The chain recombines TRBV20-1 with TRBJ2-7, with D unresolved. Germline V gene data show CDR1 as DFQATT and CDR2 as SNEGSKA (reference sequence). The CDR3 sequence is 11 residues long. The V end was cut by 3 bases, the J end by 9 bases, with 12 bases between. CDR3 DNA sequence: TGCAGTGCTAGCTTCTCCGCAGCGCAGTACTTC. Protein sequence: CSASFSAAQYF.

This sequence joins TRBV5-1 and TRBJ2-5; D remains ambiguous. Germline V CDR1 and CDR2: SGHRS, YFSETQ. This CDR3 comprises 16 residues. V was pared by 4 bases and J by 2 bases, with 18 bases between. CDR3 sequence: CASSPDASPSQETQYF. The DNA of the CDR3 is TGCGCCAGCAGCCCTGACGCCTCGCCCTCTCAAGAGACCCAGTACTTC.

The chain has TRBV7-9 and TRBJ2-2, with D uncertain. V was pared by 7 bases and J by 0 bases, with 12 bases between. The CDR3 covers 15 residues. CDR1 and CDR2 (germline): SEHNR, FQNEAQ (reference sequence). CDR3 sequence: CASNLPVPNTGELFF. CDR3 in DNA: TGTGCCAGCAACCTACCGGTTCCGAACACCGGGGAGCTGTTTTTT.

The chain has TRBV5-1 and TRBJ1-5, with unresolved D. This CDR3 has 16 residues. Germline assignment: CDR1 SGHRS and CDR2 YFSETQ. Deletions cut 1 base from V and 2 bases from J, with 13 bases between. CDR3 DNA: TGCGCCAGCAGCTTGAGCGGACCCCGAGGCAATCAGCCCCAGCATTTT. Encoded protein: CASSLSGPRGNQPQHF.

Ten or more counts support this clonotype. This chain uses TRBV7-9 with TRBJ2-1, with 11 bases fitting TRBD2. Germline V gene data show CDR1 as SEHNR and CDR2 as FQNEAQ (reference sequence). This CDR3 contains 15 residues. The V and J ends lost 6 bases and 7 bases, in that order; junction bases with no gene match: 8. The CDR3 region is CASSYLAGGLNEQFF. The CDR3 DNA reads as TGTGCCAGCAGTTACCTAGCGGGGGGACTAAATGAGCAGTTCTTC.